These T cell receptor beta chains were read from a single sample in a study of CD8 T cells in ankylosing spondylitis. One entry per CDR3 protein, called by TCRdb with MiXCR from the 5' RACE reads. The sample has about 240,000 distinct CDR3 sequences; 7% to 10% are singletons. Specimen: blood, either unsorted or a sorted T cell fraction (not recorded which). The receptor set was obtained from a female donor with ankylosing spondylitis or in good health (not recorded which). Each CDR3 is given with its conserved first and last residue. A D gene is named only where the DNA matches it firmly. Clone size is shown for a subset of rows, as once, few, many or a class of expanded clone.

V: TRBV12-3/TRBV12-4; size: many; J: TRBJ1-1; D: NA; DNA: TGTGCCAGCAGTTTGAAGGGAGGGGACACTGAAGCTTTCTTT; CDR3: CASSLKGGDTEAFF
V: TRBV20-1; size: few; J: TRBJ2-1; D: TRBD1; DNA: TGCAGTGTCCTAGACAGGGTATCTTCCAATGAGCAGTTCTTC; CDR3: CSVLDRVSSNEQFF
V: TRBV20-1; size: many; J: TRBJ2-7; D: NA; DNA: TGCAGTGCGTGGGAGTCCCCCAGGTACGAGCAGTACTTC; CDR3: CSAWESPRYEQYF
V: TRBV5-1; size: many; J: TRBJ2-1; D: TRBD1; DNA: TGCGCCAGCAGCTCGTCCGCCGGGACAGGGGTCAATGAGCAGTTCTTC; CDR3: CASSSSAGTGVNEQFF
V: TRBV30; size: many; J: TRBJ1-1; D: TRBD1; DNA: TGTGCCTGGAGAAGTTCAGGGGGCTTGAACACTGAAGCTTTCTTT; CDR3: CAWRSSGGLNTEAFF
V: TRBV10-3; size: NA; J: TRBJ2-7; D: TRBD2; DNA: TGTGCCATCAGTCCCTACGGGGGGAGCCGGAGCTACGAGCAGTACTTC; CDR3: CAISPYGGSRSYEQYF
V: TRBV6-5; size: many; J: TRBJ2-1; D: NA; DNA: TGTGCCAGCAGTTACGGACAGCGGGGCTCCTACAATGAGCAGTTCTTC; CDR3: CASSYGQRGSYNEQFF
V: TRBV5-1; size: many; J: TRBJ1-1; D: NA; DNA: TGCGCCAGCATAGTAAAGAACACTGAAGCTTTCTTT; CDR3: CASIVKNTEAFF
V: TRBV13; size: many; J: TRBJ1-2; D: NA; DNA: TGTGCCAGCAGCGCCTCTCCGAGTGATAACTATGGCTACACCTTC; CDR3: CASSASPSDNYGYTF
V: TRBV12-3/TRBV12-4; size: many; J: TRBJ2-7; D: NA; DNA: TGTGCCAGCAGTTCCCCCCCCAGATCGGAGCAGTACTTC; CDR3: CASSSPPRSEQYF
V: TRBV12-3/TRBV12-4; size: many; J: TRBJ2-1; D: TRBD2; DNA: TGTGCCAGCAGGCCATCACTAGCGGTAAATGAGCAGTTCTTC; CDR3: CASRPSLAVNEQFF
V: TRBV24-1; size: many; J: TRBJ2-3; D: NA; DNA: TGTGCCACCAGTGATTTTAGCCCAGATACGCAGTATTTT; CDR3: CATSDFSPDTQYF
V: TRBV7-2; size: many; J: TRBJ2-7; D: NA; DNA: TGTGCCAGCAGCTCCGGGACACTTTCCTACGAGCAGTACTTC; CDR3: CASSSGTLSYEQYF
V: TRBV7-8; size: many; J: TRBJ2-7; D: NA; DNA: TGTGCCAGCAGCCAGAGGTCATTGGGAGTAAGCTCCTACGAGCAGTACTTC; CDR3: CASSQRSLGVSSYEQYF
V: TRBV19; size: NA; J: TRBJ2-6; D: NA; DNA: TGTGCCAGTAGTATAGTGGGCGCCAACGTCCTGACTTTC; CDR3: CASSIVGANVLTF
V: TRBV20-1; size: many; J: TRBJ1-2; D: NA; DNA: TGCAGTGCTATTTATGCCGGCTATGGCTACACCTTC; CDR3: CSAIYAGYGYTF
V: TRBV7-8; size: many; J: TRBJ2-7; D: TRBD1; DNA: TGTGCCAGCAGCTCGACAGGGTACGAGCAGTACTTC; CDR3: CASSSTGYEQYF
V: TRBV6-2/TRBV6-3; size: many; J: TRBJ2-7; D: NA; DNA: TGTGCCAGCAGTTCGCCCGGGACCAGCAAACGAGTGGGGGAGCAGTACTTC; CDR3: CASSSPGTSKRVGEQYF
V: TRBV3-1; size: NA; J: TRBJ2-1; D: TRBD2; DNA: TGTGCCAGCAGCCAAGAGATTAGGCCTAGCGGGATTGGTGAGCAGTTCTTC; CDR3: CASSQEIRPSGIGEQFF
V: TRBV19; size: NA; J: TRBJ2-1; D: TRBD2; DNA: TGTGCCAGTAGTCGGACTAGCGGGATTCCCTACAATGAGCAGTTCTTC; CDR3: CASSRTSGIPYNEQFF
V: TRBV5-5; size: many; J: TRBJ2-1; D: NA; DNA: TGTGCCAGCAGCTTGGGTGGAGGGGCGTACAATGAGCAGTTCTTC; CDR3: CASSLGGGAYNEQFF
V: TRBV4-3; size: many; J: TRBJ2-3; D: NA; DNA: TGCGCCAGCAGCCAAGGGCTTTCCACAGATACGCAGTATTTT; CDR3: CASSQGLSTDTQYF
V: TRBV12-3/TRBV12-4; size: few; J: TRBJ1-1; D: NA; DNA: TGTGCCAGCAGTTTAGTATCGGGCACTGAAGCTTTCTTT; CDR3: CASSLVSGTEAFF
V: TRBV5-1; size: many; J: TRBJ1-2; D: NA; DNA: TGCGCCAGCAGCTTAAACTGGATCCGGGGTAGGGGCTACACCTTC; CDR3: CASSLNWIRGRGYTF
V: TRBV13; size: few; J: TRBJ2-7; D: TRBD2; DNA: TGTGCCAGCAGCTTTGGGACTAGCGGTGAGCAGTACTTC; CDR3: CASSFGTSGEQYF
V: TRBV6-1; size: many; J: TRBJ2-7; D: TRBD2; DNA: TGTGCCAGCAGCCCGCTAGCGGGCCCTACCTACGAGCAGTACTTC; CDR3: CASSPLAGPTYEQYF
V: TRBV7-2; size: NA; J: TRBJ1-4; D: NA; DNA: TGTGCCAGCAGCTTCGGTAACCCTAATGAAAAACTGTTTTTT; CDR3: CASSFGNPNEKLFF
V: TRBV9; size: many; J: TRBJ2-2; D: NA; DNA: TGTGCCAGCAGCGTAGCCAGAGGAGTTTCCGGGGAGCTGTTTTTT; CDR3: CASSVARGVSGELFF
V: TRBV12-3/TRBV12-4; size: many; J: TRBJ1-2; D: TRBD1; DNA: TGTGCCAGCAGGTCGGACAGGGGGCATGGCTACACCTTC; CDR3: CASRSDRGHGYTF
V: TRBV27; size: many; J: TRBJ2-7; D: NA; DNA: TGTGCCAGCAGTTCCGGACAGACCTACGAGCAGTACTTC; CDR3: CASSSGQTYEQYF
V: TRBV29-1; size: NA; J: TRBJ2-5; D: NA; DNA: TGCAGCGTTGAAGAAGGGGGGAAGACCCAGTACTTC; CDR3: CSVEEGGKTQYF
V: TRBV5-1; size: many; J: TRBJ1-2; D: TRBD1; DNA: TGCGCCAGCAGCCCGGTTGACGGGACAGGGGCTCAGGGCTACACCTTC; CDR3: CASSPVDGTGAQGYTF
V: TRBV7-6; size: NA; J: TRBJ2-1; D: NA; DNA: TGTGCCAGCAGCTTAGCGGGGTACTACAATGAGCAGTTCTTC; CDR3: CASSLAGYYNEQFF
V: TRBV6-1; size: NA; J: TRBJ1-1; D: NA; DNA: TGTGCCAGCAGGCCCCAGGAAAACACTGAAGCTTTCTTT; CDR3: CASRPQENTEAFF
V: TRBV29-1; size: many; J: TRBJ2-1; D: NA; DNA: TGCAGCGTTGTCGACCCCATGGGGAACAATGAGCAGTTCTTC; CDR3: CSVVDPMGNNEQFF
V: TRBV27; size: many; J: TRBJ2-4; D: NA; DNA: TGTGCCAGCAGTCCCCGGTGGCACCCGAAAAACATTCAGTACTTC; CDR3: CASSPRWHPKNIQYF
V: TRBV20-1; size: many; J: TRBJ2-2; D: NA; DNA: TGCAGTGCTAGACGATCGAACACCGGGGAGCTGTTTTTT; CDR3: CSARRSNTGELFF
V: TRBV7-2; size: NA; J: TRBJ1-2; D: NA; DNA: TGTGCCACCTCGACCCTGAGTGATGGCTACACCTTC; CDR3: CATSTLSDGYTF
V: TRBV20-1; size: many; J: TRBJ2-1; D: NA; DNA: TGCAGTGCTAGAGATCTCAATAACAGGTGGGCGAATGAGCAGTTCTTC; CDR3: CSARDLNNRWANEQFF
V: TRBV6-5; size: many; J: TRBJ1-3; D: NA; DNA: TGTGCCAGCAGTTCCCTGACAGGCGGCATATATTTT; CDR3: CASSSLTGGIYF
V: TRBV12-3/TRBV12-4; size: many; J: TRBJ1-4; D: NA; DNA: TGTGCCAGCAGCTTCTTTGCAACTAATGAAAAACTGTTTTTT; CDR3: CASSFFATNEKLFF
V: TRBV14; size: many; J: TRBJ2-7; D: TRBD2; DNA: TGTGCCAGCAGCCATGCTCGTCGGGCTAGCGGGATATACGAGCAGTACTTC; CDR3: CASSHARRASGIYEQYF
V: TRBV28; size: many; J: TRBJ1-1; D: NA; DNA: TGCGTCGTGGGGCGGGAGGGCACTGAAGCTTTCTTT; CDR3: CVVGREGTEAFF
V: TRBV7-8; size: many; J: TRBJ2-7; D: NA; DNA: TGTGCCAGCAGCCCCGAGGGGGGACTATCCTTCGAGCAGTACTTC; CDR3: CASSPEGGLSFEQYF
V: TRBV12-3/TRBV12-4; size: many; J: TRBJ2-1; D: NA; DNA: TGTGCCAGCAGCTTATCTAGCGCCTACAATGAGCAGTTCTTC; CDR3: CASSLSSAYNEQFF
V: TRBV7-9; size: many; J: TRBJ2-1; D: NA; DNA: TGTGCCAGCAGCTCTAGACTAGTTCGCTTCTTC; CDR3: CASSSRLVRFF
V: TRBV11-2; size: many; J: TRBJ2-1; D: TRBD2; DNA: TGTGCCAGCAGCTTAGAAGGTAGCGGGAGCTCCTACAATGAGCAGTTCTTC; CDR3: CASSLEGSGSSYNEQFF
V: TRBV12-3/TRBV12-4; size: many; J: TRBJ2-4; D: NA; DNA: TGTGCCAGCAGCGTGACGGGTTCCCTGAGAAACATTCAGTACTTC; CDR3: CASSVTGSLRNIQYF
V: TRBV11-1; size: many; J: TRBJ2-2; D: TRBD2; DNA: TGTGCCAGCAGCCTTGGCGACAGGAGATTAGCGGGAGGCGGGGAGCTGTTTTTT; CDR3: CASSLGDRRLAGGGELFF
V: TRBV20-1; size: many; J: TRBJ2-1; D: NA; DNA: TGCAGTGCTAGAGACCCCGGGGCCCCAGCCTATGAGCAGTTCTTC; CDR3: CSARDPGAPAYEQFF